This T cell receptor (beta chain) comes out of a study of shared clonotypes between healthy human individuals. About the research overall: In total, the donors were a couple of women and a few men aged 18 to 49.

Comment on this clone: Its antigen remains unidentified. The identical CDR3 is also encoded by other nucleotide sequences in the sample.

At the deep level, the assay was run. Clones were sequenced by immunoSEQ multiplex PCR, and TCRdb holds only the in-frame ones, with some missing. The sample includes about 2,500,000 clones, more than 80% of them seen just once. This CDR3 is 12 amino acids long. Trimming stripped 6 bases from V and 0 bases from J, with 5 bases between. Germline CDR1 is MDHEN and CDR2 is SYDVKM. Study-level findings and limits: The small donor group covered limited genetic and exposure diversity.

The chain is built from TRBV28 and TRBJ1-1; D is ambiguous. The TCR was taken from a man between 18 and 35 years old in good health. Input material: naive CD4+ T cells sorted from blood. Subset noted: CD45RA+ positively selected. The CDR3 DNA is TGTGCCAGCAGCCAACTGAACACTGAAGCTTTCTTT. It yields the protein CASSQLNTEAFF. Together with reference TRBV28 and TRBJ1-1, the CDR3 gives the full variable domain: DVKVTQSSRYLVKRTGEKVFLECVQDMDHENMFWYRQDPGLGLRLIYFSYDVKMKEKGDIPEGYSVSREKKERFSLILESASTNQTSMYLCASSQLNTEAFFGQGTRLTVV.